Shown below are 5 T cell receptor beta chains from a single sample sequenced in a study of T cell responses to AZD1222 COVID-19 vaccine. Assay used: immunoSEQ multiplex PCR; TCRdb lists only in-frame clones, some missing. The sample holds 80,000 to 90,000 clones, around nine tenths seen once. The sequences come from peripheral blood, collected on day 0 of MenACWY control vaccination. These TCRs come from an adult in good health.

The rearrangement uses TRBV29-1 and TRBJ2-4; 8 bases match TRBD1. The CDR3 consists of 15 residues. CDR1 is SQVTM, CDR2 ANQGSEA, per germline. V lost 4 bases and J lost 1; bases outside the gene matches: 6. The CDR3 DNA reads TGCAGCGTTGCCAACAGGGGGTTTGCCAAAAACATTCAGTACTTC. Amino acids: CSVANRGFAKNIQYF.

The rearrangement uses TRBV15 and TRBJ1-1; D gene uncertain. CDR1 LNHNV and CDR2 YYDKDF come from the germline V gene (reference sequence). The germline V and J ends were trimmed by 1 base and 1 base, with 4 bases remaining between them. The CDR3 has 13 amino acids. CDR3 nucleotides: TGTGCCACCAGCAGAGTTGGGAACACTGAAGCTTTCTTT. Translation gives CATSRVGNTEAFF.

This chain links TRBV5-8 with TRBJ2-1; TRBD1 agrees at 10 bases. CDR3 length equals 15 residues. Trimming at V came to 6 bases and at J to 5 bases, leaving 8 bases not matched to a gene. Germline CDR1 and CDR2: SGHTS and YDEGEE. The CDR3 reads CASKGRDRGNNEQFF. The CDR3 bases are TGTGCCAGCAAAGGGAGGGACAGGGGCAACAATGAGCAGTTCTTC.

CDR3 DNA sequence: TGTGCCACCAGTGATGGACAGGGGGGGTTGTACGAGCAGTACTTC. Protein product: CATSDGQGGLYEQYF. This rearrangement joins TRBV24-1 to TRBJ2-7, with 10 bases fitting TRBD1. There are 15 residues in the CDR3. Per germline, CDR1 KGHDR and CDR2 SFDVKD. The V and J ends lost 3 bases and 4 bases, in that order; junction bases with no gene match: 5.

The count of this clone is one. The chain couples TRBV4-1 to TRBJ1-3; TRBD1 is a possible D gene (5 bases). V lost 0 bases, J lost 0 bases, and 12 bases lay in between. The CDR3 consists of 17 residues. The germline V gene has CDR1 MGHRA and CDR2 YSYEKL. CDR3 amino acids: CASSQEETARSGNTIYF. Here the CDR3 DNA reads TGCGCCAGCAGCCAAGAGGAGACAGCGCGCTCTGGAAACACCATATATTTT.